Listed below are T cell receptor beta chains from one sample, sequenced in a study of blood T cell repertoires in COVID-19. Sequencing used immunoSEQ multiplex PCR; TCRdb keeps in-frame clones, though not all of them. Among around 60,000 clones, around 77% were seen once, and the ten largest hold 4.8%. The sequencing sample was made of peripheral blood. Every receptor here comes from a woman in her 70s with COVID-19, enrolled during active disease. Both conserved end residues are part of each CDR3. Fields, in order: V gene, D gene, clone size, CDR3 length, J gene, CDR3 DNA, CDR3 protein. D genes are given only for firm matches. Not every row has a clone size; where given, it reads once, few, many or a size class.

>TRBV6-5|TRBD2|NA|16|TRBJ2-3
TGTGCCAGCAGTTACTCGGGCGGGGGGTACACAGATACGCAGTATTTT
CASSYSGGGYTDTQYF
>TRBV19|TRBD1|few|16|TRBJ2-2
TGTGCCAGTAGTATTAGGACAGGGATGAGGACCGGGGAGCTGTTTTTT
CASSIRTGMRTGELFF
>TRBV5-5|NA|NA|14|TRBJ1-2
TGTGCCAGCAGCTTGTCGGGGAGTTACTATGGCTACACCTTC
CASSLSGSYYGYTF
>TRBV5-1|TRBD1|NA|18|TRBJ2-1
TGCGCCAGCAGACCGACCCAACCGGGACAGCGACCCTTCAATGAGCAGTTCTTC
CASRPTQPGQRPFNEQFF
>TRBV7-9|NA|NA|14|TRBJ2-3
TGTGCCAGCAGCCTCCAGGGGTCCACAGATACGCAGTATTTT
CASSLQGSTDTQYF
>TRBV6-6|TRBD1|few|13|TRBJ1-1
TGTGCCAGCAGAGGACAGGGTGACACTGAAGCTTTCTTT
CASRGQGDTEAFF
>TRBV18|TRBD2|NA|17|TRBJ2-5
TGTGCCAGCTCACCAGGGGGACTAGCGGGAGAGTCAAGGACCCAGTACTTC
CASSPGGLAGESRTQYF
>TRBV9|TRBD1|NA|18|TRBJ1-2
TGTGCCAGCAGCGCATTCCGGGACAGGGCGGACCCTAACTATGGCTACACCTTC
CASSAFRDRADPNYGYTF
>TRBV27|NA|NA|14|TRBJ2-1
TGTGCCAGCAGTCGGGACTTTTCCTACAATGAGCAGTTCTTC
CASSRDFSYNEQFF
>TRBV5-8|TRBD1|NA|15|TRBJ1-2
TGTGCCAGCAGCCATTACCCGGGACAGGGATATGGCTACACCTTC
CASSHYPGQGYGYTF
>TRBV18|NA|NA|15|TRBJ2-3
TGTGCCAGCTCTTACGACCTGACCGGTTCTGGAGGGCAGTATTTT
CASSYDLTGSGGQYF
>TRBV6-2/TRBV6-3|NA|NA|14|TRBJ1-6
TGTGCCAGCAGTTACCAGGGTAGCGGTTTACCCCTCCACTTT
CASSYQGSGLPLHF
>TRBV10-3|NA|NA|15|TRBJ1-5
TGTGCCATCAGTGATAGCAGCGGGGAGTACCAGCCCCAGCATTTT
CAISDSSGEYQPQHF
>TRBV3-1/TRBV3-2|NA|NA|15|TRBJ2-5
TGTGCCAGCAGCCAAGATGTAGACACGCAAGAGACCCAGTACTTC
CASSQDVDTQETQYF
>TRBV7-8|NA|NA|14|TRBJ2-5
TGTGCCAGCAGCTTCGTGGGGGGTGGGGAGACCCAGTACTTC
CASSFVGGGETQYF
>TRBV27|TRBD1|NA|15|TRBJ1-4
TGTGCCAGCAGTTTACGGACAGGGGCCCAGCGAAAACTGTTTTTT
CASSLRTGAQRKLFF
>TRBV11-2|NA|few|13|TRBJ1-1
TGTGCCAGCAGCTTAGTAGGGGGCACTGAAGCTTTCTTT
CASSLVGGTEAFF
>TRBV4-2|NA|once|12|TRBJ2-1
TGTGCCAGCAGCCCTGGGGGCTATGAGCAGTTCTTC
CASSPGGYEQFF
>TRBV4-2|NA|NA|12|TRBJ2-1
TGTGCCAGCAGCCAGGCTTCCCGCGAGCAGTTCTTC
CASSQASREQFF
>TRBV15|NA|few|14|TRBJ1-5
TGTGCCACCAGCAGCAGGGGAAGCAATCAGCCCCAGCATTTT
CATSSRGSNQPQHF
>TRBV18|NA|NA|12|TRBJ1-2
TGTGCCAGCTCACCAGGGCTTCGTGGCTACACCTTC
CASSPGLRGYTF
>TRBV3-1/TRBV3-2|NA|few|15|TRBJ1-2
TGTGCCAGCAGGAGGTCTGGGGGCAGTTCCTATGGCTACACCTTC
CASRRSGGSSYGYTF
>TRBV7-9|TRBD1|NA|13|TRBJ2-2
TGTGCCAGCAGCGAATGGGACAGCGGGGAGCTGTTTTTT
CASSEWDSGELFF
>TRBV13|TRBD1|NA|16|TRBJ2-1
TGTGCCAGCAGCCTCACCCCGGACAGGGGGAAGCATGAGCAGTTCTTC
CASSLTPDRGKHEQFF
>TRBV10-1|TRBD1|NA|12|TRBJ1-1
TGCGCCAGCAGGAACGCAGGGGGCCAAGCTTTCTTT
CASRNAGGQAFF
>TRBV6-1|NA|NA|15|TRBJ2-2
TGTGCCAGCAGTGAATACGGCTCGGGTTCCGGGGAGCTGTTTTTT
CASSEYGSGSGELFF
>TRBV19|NA|NA|15|TRBJ1-2
TGTGCCAGTAGTATAAGTGGGCAGACGAACTATGGCTACACCTTC
CASSISGQTNYGYTF
>TRBV4-1|TRBD2|NA|15|TRBJ2-1
TGCGCCAGCAGCTCCAGCGGGAACTCCTACAATGAGCAGTTCTTC
CASSSSGNSYNEQFF
>TRBV7-9|NA|NA|13|TRBJ2-7
TGTGCCAGCAGCTTAGAACAGGGCGGGGAGCAGTACTTC
CASSLEQGGEQYF
>TRBV7-3|NA|NA|16|TRBJ1-1
TGTGCCAGCAGCTTAAGGGCTGGATCCCTGAACACTGAAGCTTTCTTT
CASSLRAGSLNTEAFF
>TRBV6-6|NA|once|15|TRBJ2-7
TGTGCCAGCAGTACTCAACAGGGCCTCTCCTACGAGCAGTACTTC
CASSTQQGLSYEQYF
>TRBV11-3|NA|NA|18|TRBJ2-2
TGTGCCAGCAGCCTGGGGGCTAGCGGCCAAATGGGGACCGGGGAGCTGTTTTTT
CASSLGASGQMGTGELFF
>TRBV4-3|NA|few|15|TRBJ2-7
TGCGCCAGCAGCCAAGAGCACAGCCCTTCCTACGAGCAGTACTTC
CASSQEHSPSYEQYF
>TRBV6-5|NA|NA|15|TRBJ1-2
TGTGCCAGCAGCCGCCTGAGGGGGGGAGGGGATGGCTACACCTTC
CASSRLRGGGDGYTF
>TRBV25-1|NA|NA|14|TRBJ1-1
TGTGCCAGCAGTCCTCAGGGGCGAGGGACTGAAGCTTTCTTT
CASSPQGRGTEAFF
>TRBV15|NA|NA|16|TRBJ2-5
TGTGCCACCAGCAGAGATCATGGGGCGGTGGCTGAGACCCAGTACTTC
CATSRDHGAVAETQYF
>TRBV25-1|NA|NA|14|TRBJ1-1
TGTGCCAGCAGGGCGGGCGGCACAAACACTGAAGCTTTCTTT
CASRAGGTNTEAFF
>TRBV29-1|TRBD1|NA|15|TRBJ2-5
TGCAGCTTCGACAGGCGGGGACAGGGAAAAGAGACCCAGTACTTC
CSFDRRGQGKETQYF
>TRBV4-1|NA|NA|15|TRBJ1-6
TGCGCCAGCAGCCGCGGCCGGGACACAAATTCACCCCTCCACTTT
CASSRGRDTNSPLHF
>TRBV29-1|NA|NA|11|TRBJ1-2
TGCAGCGCAAGCGGCTCCTATGGCTACACCTTC
CSASGSYGYTF
>TRBV27|TRBD1|NA|14|TRBJ2-5
TGTGCCAGCAGTACTGACAGGGCCCCAGAGACCCAGTACTTC
CASSTDRAPETQYF
>TRBV4-2|NA|NA|16|TRBJ1-2
TGTGCCAGCAGCCAAGATACGGGGGGCGCCTCCTATGGCTACACCTTC
CASSQDTGGASYGYTF
>TRBV12-3/TRBV12-4|NA|few|13|TRBJ1-2
TGTGCCAGCACTGTGGACATCTTGGGTGGCTACACCTTC
CASTVDILGGYTF
>TRBV7-2|NA|NA|16|TRBJ1-6
TGTGCCAGCAGCTCAGGAGGACCCTGGAATAATTCACCCCTCCACTTT
CASSSGGPWNNSPLHF
>TRBV2|TRBD1|NA|17|TRBJ2-2
TGTGCCAGCAGCCCGGGACAGGGGGCTTCGAACACCGGGGAGCTGTTTTTT
CASSPGQGASNTGELFF
>TRBV6-6|TRBD1|NA|15|TRBJ1-2
TGTGCCAGCAGCCGCGACAGGGGGCGTAACTATGGCTACACCTTC
CASSRDRGRNYGYTF
>TRBV6-5|NA|NA|12|TRBJ1-1
TGTGCCAGCGGCCGGGGGAACACTGAAGCTTTCTTT
CASGRGNTEAFF
>TRBV6-5|TRBD2|NA|14|TRBJ2-5
TGTGCCAGCAGCCCAAGGCTAGCGGGAGAGACCCAGTACTTC
CASSPRLAGETQYF
>TRBV5-6|NA|NA|13|TRBJ1-2
TGTGCCAGCAGCTTGATCCCTTTCCCACTTGAGACCTTC
CASSLIPFPLETF
>TRBV18|TRBD2|NA|15|TRBJ2-2
TGTGCCAGCTCACCGGGACTAGGCAACACCGGGGAGCTGTTTTTT
CASSPGLGNTGELFF
>TRBV27|NA|NA|13|TRBJ1-6
TGTGCCAGCAGTTTAGAGAGATTTTCACCCCTCCACTTT
CASSLERFSPLHF
>TRBV27|NA|NA|14|TRBJ2-3
TGTGCCAGCAGCATGTGGCGGGACCCAGATACGCAGTATTTT
CASSMWRDPDTQYF
>TRBV11-3|NA|many|15|TRBJ1-1
TGTGCCAGCAGCCCTTCCCCGCAGGTTCACACTGAAGCTTTCTTT
CASSPSPQVHTEAFF
>TRBV7-6|NA|few|12|TRBJ2-5
TGTGCCAGCAGCTTTGAACGAGGGACCCAGTACTTC
CASSFERGTQYF
>TRBV19|NA|NA|14|TRBJ2-1
TGTGCCACTAGAGGCAGGGTCTCCTACAATGAGCAGTTCTTC
CATRGRVSYNEQFF
>TRBV12-3/TRBV12-4|NA|NA|13|TRBJ2-5
TGTGCCAGCAGCTTACAGGTTGAGGAGACCCAGTACTTC
CASSLQVEETQYF
>TRBV5-1|NA|NA|16|TRBJ2-2
TGCGCCAGCAGCTTGGGGGCAGGGGCGGACACCGGGGAGCTGTTTTTT
CASSLGAGADTGELFF
>TRBV5-5|NA|NA|15|TRBJ2-2
TGTGCCAGCAGCGGAGGGGTAGTATCCACCGGGGAGCTGTTTTTT
CASSGGVVSTGELFF
>TRBV19|NA|NA|14|TRBJ1-1
TGTGCCAGTAGTGTGGACCTATGGGAGACTGAAGCTTTCTTT
CASSVDLWETEAFF
>TRBV28|TRBD1|NA|16|TRBJ1-3
TGTGCCAGCAGTCCGGGACAGGGGGTCTCTGGAAACACCATATATTTT
CASSPGQGVSGNTIYF